This T cell receptor beta chain was retrieved from a study of blood T cell repertoires in COVID-19. Turning to the study itself: In each case, the material was cDNA or gDNA derived from T cells, B-cell-depleted T cells, or PBMCs.

During active infection, Seattle patients enrolled and were then monitored through disease. Repertoires were generated with immunoSEQ multiplex PCR, while TCRdb's copy carries only in-frame clones and drops some. Of hundreds of thousands of clones detected, more than 75% appear once; the ten largest clones hold about 6%. The germline V and J ends were trimmed by 6 bases and 2 bases, with 10 bases remaining between them. This CDR3 has 13 residues. Looked up from germline, CDR1 is MNHEY and CDR2 is SMNVEV (reference sequence). The receptor was derived from a woman aged 80 or over with COVID-19, enrolled during active disease. The chain has TRBV27 and TRBJ1-1; D is unresolved. The specimen sequenced was peripheral blood. The CDR3 nucleotides are TGTGCCAGCAGCCGTCACTCAAACACTGAAGCTTTCTTT. Residues: CASSRHSNTEAFF.